This TCR beta chain was captured by sequencing in a study of cytomegalovirus exposure and HLA in healthy donors (dated by TCRdb to 2016 to 2017). At the level of the whole study: An earlier analysis of approximately 640 of the donors reported approximately 300 Gb of sequence data and roughly 100 million unique TCR beta sequences from about 200 million T cells. Donor age, sex, ethnicity and CMV serostatus were collected together with the repertoire data. An earlier analysis of 587 of the donors used high-throughput TCR beta sequencing to judge whether each TCR beta V gene segment behaved as functional or pseudogenic. High-throughput TCR immunosequencing, statistical association of individual TCRs with disease status, and machine learning were combined to predict cytomegalovirus infection status. HLA typing covered class I and class II loci at four-digit resolution. About 310 gigabases of sequencing data and tens of millions of unique TCR sequences were included in an early release covering about 700 HLA-typed donors. Along with the approximately 650-subject first cohort, a separate validation cohort of over a hundred different subjects was used. Using immunosequencing, the study profiled T cell repertoires from roughly 650 subjects and related those repertoires to cytomegalovirus serostatus. Roughly five DR-DQ haplotypes were handled as single units for association and clustering, since linkage in the cohort was strong. The study aimed to test whether signatures of past pathogen exposure could be identified by cataloging public T cell receptors. Genome-wide SNP genotypes for about three fifths of the roughly 670 donors were used in a later genetic analysis, which treated that subset as a discovery cohort. Across about 370 genotyped donors of the cohort, an average of 235,054 unique TCR beta nucleotide sequences per donor were sequenced, and roughly 20% of those sequences were non-productive. The later analysis used no new phenotypic data to find candidate immune exposures, relying instead on TCR beta sequences and their occurrence across donors. All discovery cohort repertoires had been generated using a single sequencing platform. In a later analysis, previously published TCR beta repertoires from roughly 710 donors were re-analyzed and high-resolution HLA genotyping was added so that TCR occurrence patterns could be studied. The genetic ancestry cluster associated with self-reported Caucasian donors included around 76% of the roughly 360 genotyped donors. The number of donors typed differed by locus, with about 629-630 for A, B, C, DRB1 and DQB1, roughly 520 for DQA1, 606 for DPA1, and roughly 450 for DPB1.

Counted from cysteine to phenylalanine, this CDR3 has 13 amino acids. Only the CDR3 DNA stays, 39 bases, in frame from base 1. V sheds 0 bases and J sheds 2 bases, leaving 6 bases between their ends. According to the germline V gene, CDR1 reads SGHRS and CDR2 reads YFSETQ. In total, around 600 healthy bone marrow donors made up the cohort. Cohort members were all nominally healthy when sampled, although unrecorded immune exposures were likely present. The donor tested CMV seropositive and was one of the 289 seropositive cohort members. A peripheral blood sample was collected from each donor, and TCR beta sequencing was performed on peripheral blood mononuclear cells. Genomic DNA extraction from the blood cell samples was performed with the Qiagen DNeasy Blood Extraction Kit. Libraries were prepared through the immunoSEQ multiplex PCR assay. The multiplex PCR relied on a mix of 60 forward primers for TCR Vbeta segments and 13 reverse primers for TCR Jbeta segments. The CDR3 region of rearranged TCR beta genes was amplified from genomic DNA by a multiplex PCR assay. On the Illumina HiSeq System, the amplified TCR beta libraries were sequenced as 87-base-pair reads. Processing in the source paper ran as follows. In a later analysis, 70 million to 95 million unique TCR beta chains were counted across the approximately 670 repertoires, and approximately 11 million of these chains were shared by at least two donors. To remove PCR and sequencing errors, raw reads were error-corrected and collapsed into unique sequences using a nearest-neighbor algorithm that merged closely related sequences. CDR3 sequences were aligned to IMGT reference sequences to assign V, D and J gene segments. For a sequence to be retained, a match of at least six nucleotides was required to both a V gene segment and a J gene segment. Rearrangements were called productive when the CDR3 lacked stop codons and stayed in frame with V and J; all others were non-productive. CDR3 was defined according to IMGT convention as the region running from the second conserved V-encoded cysteine to the conserved J-encoded phenylalanine. Sequences without an unambiguous match to a single V gene segment were excluded from the earlier analysis of several hundred of the donors. In an earlier analysis of approximately 610 of the donors, V segments were called functional above 56.7% productive rearrangements and were called segregating when the between-donor standard deviation exceeded 5%. To diagnose cytomegalovirus status from the catalog of TCR beta chain sequences, a statistical classification framework was built. V and J gene assignment, in a later analysis, came from comparing TCR nucleotide sequences with IMGT/GENE-DB human TR gene sequences. Using the TCRdist pipeline, a later analysis assigned CDR3 sequences along with most-parsimonious VDJ recombination scenarios. A later analysis defined each TCR beta chain by its CDR3 amino acid sequence plus V-gene family, and excluded reads lacking a unique V-gene family. To address suspected cross-contamination and a sequencing artifact, a later analysis removed roughly 640 highly shared, low-generation-probability nucleotide sequences. In a later analysis, a clonal expansion index was calculated for each public chain from normalized within-repertoire ranks of inferred template counts. Generation probabilities in a later analysis came from a VDJ recombination model fitted to out-of-frame rearrangements, and those results were checked against IGoR. Hypergeometric tests were used in a later analysis to score TCR-TCR, TCR-HLA and TCR-CMV co-occurrence, with a repertoire-size bias correction applied to the TCR pairs. False discovery rates were estimated in a later analysis by permuting HLA or CMV assignments 20 times. In a later analysis, co-occurring TCRs were grouped using DBSCAN, with TCRdist sequence similarity added in when clustering inside HLA-allele-positive subsets. Repertoires with fewer than 30,000 or more than 120,000 public chains, plus five repertoires with anomalous nucleotide sharing, were excluded from co-occurrence clustering. TCRdb holds this immuneACCESS table with in-frame rearrangements only. Some clones are missing; in checked studies, unresolved V genes explain under half, and the rest has no known cause. V, J and clone size are taken as reported in that table, and D and trimming were inferred from the DNA itself. This sample has roughly 110,000 clones in its table, and approximately 78% of those were observed once. Approximately 23% of the sample belongs to the ten largest clones.

Overall study outcomes, separate from this receptor: The authors suggested that the approach could potentially be extended to other disease states and immunological phenotypes. A later genetic analysis associated a missense DCLRE1C variant with V-gene and J-gene trimming of TCR beta chains, and an independent cohort replicated the association. This cohort had only TCR beta chains sequenced, and the lack of alpha or paired-chain data limited which features could be detected. A total of roughly 160 TCR beta chains were listed by the study as associated with cytomegalovirus. Linkage disequilibrium might explain the correlated functional status among segregating V segments, but an unknown experimental factor could not be ruled out. A later analysis reported that several top co-occurrence clusters appeared linked to parvovirus B19, influenza, CMV and Epstein-Barr virus. Because some donors lacked HLA typing at each locus, the association tests relied only on the typed subset. A group of highly shared sequence variants was considered likely to be a technical artifact of the sequencing pipeline. CMV serostatus was the only immune exposure information available for the cohort. The presence/absence analyses assumed that sequencing depth was roughly uniform across donors, and that assumption may not be true. The classifier was reported to diagnose cytomegalovirus status with high specificity and sensitivity in both the original and validation cohorts. In an earlier analysis of more than 450 of the donors, most TCR beta V segments were observed in productive rearrangements about 87% or about 30% of the time, broadly matching IMGT annotations. The 87-base-pair reads could not distinguish some IMGT-functional V segments, including TRBV6-2 and TRBV6-3, so those segments were excluded. At a false discovery rate of 0.05, a later analysis linked under 20,000 TCR beta sequences to specific HLA alleles. According to a later genetic analysis, donors in an Asian-associated ancestry cluster had fewer N-insertions in productive TCRs than the approximately 650-donor mean. In a later analysis, HLA-associated TCR beta chains showed more clonal expansion and lower generation probabilities than non-associated chains that were equally common. A further reported finding was that TCR beta sequences accurately predicted the HLA-A and HLA-B alleles for most subjects in the first cohort. In a later analysis, TCR association rates were found to vary across HLA loci, with the most associated TCRs seen for DRB1 alleles and the fewest for HLA-C alleles. Assigning TCR associations to individual alleles was difficult when HLA alleles, especially DR and DQ, strongly co-occurred. A later analysis found that most CMV-associated TCR beta chains appeared HLA-restricted, with HLA associations seemingly driven largely by CMV exposure. The earlier analysis of 587 of the donors excluded roughly 17 rarely observed V segments, including chromosome 9 orphons, because counts were too low. In vitro tests confirmed that a few of the cytomegalovirus-associated TCR beta chains recognize cytomegalovirus antigens. Across donors, most TCR sequences were observed very rarely, whereas some public TCRs were present in many individuals.

On this clone: Its antigen is still unknown. Per-base quality was not reported, and no clone a single base away is much larger than it.

The chain couples TRBV5-1 to TRBJ2-7; too little of a D gene remains to name it. Sequencing used PBMCs. This receptor was taken from a man aged 25-45 years in good health and CMV-seropositive. The nucleotide sequence is TGCGCCAGCAGCTTGGACAGCACCTACGAGCAGTACTTC. Translated, this gives CASSLDSTYEQYF.